A single sample gave rise to the 7 T cell receptor beta chains below, sequenced in a study of cytomegalovirus exposure and HLA in healthy donors. PCR primers comprised 60 Vbeta and 13 Jbeta primers. This table comes from immunoSEQ multiplex PCR, and its TCRdb copy is limited to in-frame clones, with some not included. The sample holds around 150,000 clones, 79% seen once. Source material: PBMCs. These receptors were taken from a male donor in good health and CMV-seronegative.

The V call is TRBV6-1, the J call TRBJ1-1; perhaps TRBD1 as D (6 bases). Germline V CDR1 and CDR2: MNHNS, SASEGT. The CDR3 runs to 13 residues. With 2 bases removed from V and 8 bases from J, the gap between germline ends came to 12 bases. CDR3 region: CASSEQAGTEAFF. CDR3 in DNA: TGTGCCAGCAGTGAACAGGCAGGGACAGAAGCTTTCTTT.

This clone was detected only a few times. CDR3 sequence (DNA): TGTGCCAGCTCACCCCGGGGAGAGGCTGGTGGCTACACCTTC. This translates into CASSPRGEAGGYTF. The rearrangement uses TRBV18 and TRBJ1-2; D unresolved. V dropped 3 bases and J dropped 7 bases, with 15 bases sitting between them. CDR3 length: 14 amino acids. The germline gives CDR1 KGHSH, CDR2 LQKENI.

The chain joins TRBV6-1 to TRBJ1-2; D uncertain. The CDR3 runs 14 residues. Trimming pared 4 bases from V and 4 bases from J, leaving 13 bases between. CDR1 is MNHNS, CDR2 SASEGT, per germline. The CDR3 spells CASSGTASGYGYTF. In DNA, the CDR3 is TGTGCCAGCAGTGGTACAGCGAGCGGCTATGGCTACACCTTC.

This clone was detected a few times. The rearrangement links TRBV15 to TRBJ2-3; no clear D. This CDR3 has 15 amino acids. Germline CDR1 reads LNHNV; CDR2 reads YYDKDF (reference sequence). The V and J ends lost 0 bases and 5 bases respectively, with 12 bases between them. CDR3 protein: CATSREGNVEDTQYF. The CDR3 DNA reads TGTGCCACCAGCAGAGAGGGCAATGTAGAAGATACGCAGTATTTT.

The chain employs TRBV6-6 and TRBJ2-5; 7 nucleotides agree with TRBD2. J was trimmed by 3 bases and V by 7 bases; bases with no gene match: 5. Germline CDR1 and CDR2: MNHNY and SVGAGI (reference sequence). The CDR3 loop spans 13 amino acids. The CDR3 DNA sequence: TGTGCCAGCACCCTGGGGGGGAAAGAGACCCAGTACTTC. This encodes CASTLGGKETQYF.

The chain links TRBV7-2 to TRBJ2-5, with TRBD2 identical over 8 bases. The junction had 6 bases not matched to a gene; V was cut back by 5 bases and J by 7 bases. The CDR3 covers 13 residues. Germline lookup yields CDR1 SGHTA and CDR2 FQGNSA. CDR3 coding DNA: TGTGCCAGCAGCCCAGCGGGGGCCCGGACCCAGTACTTC. Its translation is CASSPAGARTQYF.

This clone was seen once. The chain recombines TRBV18 with TRBJ2-1; D might be TRBD1 (6 bases). Germline lookup yields CDR1 KGHSH and CDR2 LQKENI. Trimming took 3 bases from V and 2 from J, leaving 11 bases between them. The CDR3 runs to 15 residues. In DNA form, the CDR3 reads TGTGCCAGCTCACCGCCAGGGGTGACCTACAATGAGCAGTTCTTC. It translates to CASSPPGVTYNEQFF.